The 29 T cell receptor beta chains in this list originate from one sample, sequenced in a study of CD8+CD57+ T cells in acquired aplastic anemia (dated by TCRdb to 2016 to 2019). Data came from an Illumina HiSeq 2000. Genomic DNA served as template for TCR beta VDJ combination and CDR3 sequence profiling. The public reads were quality trimmed at Q25 with fastp and then assembled into clones with MiXCR by TCRdb, keeping productive beta chains. Each entry is one CDR3 protein sequence, shown with its most common DNA and genes. Across this sample there are under 200,000 distinct CDR3 sequences, with approximately 40% seen only once. The top ten clones comprise 1.1% of the sample. The source material was sorted CD4+, CD8+, or CD8+CD57+ T cells (not recorded which) from PBMCs. These TCRs come from a human donor in good health.

This clonotype appeared a few times. V and J are TRBV20-1 and TRBJ1-6; perhaps TRBD1 as D (5 bases). The CDR3 is made up of 15 amino acids. Trimming pared 2 bases from V and 8 bases from J, leaving 16 bases between. Germline CDR1 reads DFQATT; CDR2 reads SNEGSKA (reference sequence). CDR3 coding DNA: TGCAGTGCTAGATCAAGGGGAGGGATAGATTCACCCCTCCACTTT. Encoded protein: CSARSRGGIDSPLHF.

This chain uses TRBV5-6 with TRBJ1-2; D unclear. The V end lost 1 base, the J end lost 6 bases, and 19 bases lay between the germline ends. The germline V gene has CDR1 SGHDT and CDR2 YYEEEE. CDR3 length: 16 amino acids. In DNA, the CDR3 is TGTGCCAGCAGCTTGTATTTGGGTCTTCGTTGGGATGGCTACACCTTC. The encoded protein is CASSLYLGLRWDGYTF. Variable domain in full (rest from reference TRBV5-6 and TRBJ1-2): DAGVTQSPTHLIKTRGQQVTLRCSPKSGHDTVSWYQQALGQGPQFIFQYYEEEERQRGNFPDRFSGHQFPNYSSELNVNALLLGDSALYLCASSLYLGLRWDGYTFGSGTRLTVV.

This clonotype has at least ten counts. The rearrangement uses TRBV2 and TRBJ2-1, with 10 bases identical to TRBD2. V shed 6 bases, J shed 4 bases, and the junction held 6 bases outside the gene matches. Looked up from germline, CDR1 is SNHLY and CDR2 is FYNNEI. The CDR3 is 15 amino acids. CDR3 nucleotide sequence: TGTGCCAGCAGGCCCGGGACTAGCGAATACAATGAGCAGTTCTTC. Translation gives CASRPGTSEYNEQFF.

This clonotype was counted at least ten times. The chain has TRBV5-6 and TRBJ2-3; D uncertain. Germline V gene sequence: CDR1 SGHDT, CDR2 YYEEEE. Trimming cost V 2 bases and J 4 bases, with 11 bases left between them. The CDR3 consists of 14 residues. CDR3 in amino acids: CASSFWLSADTQYF. CDR3 DNA: TGTGCCAGCAGCTTCTGGCTCTCGGCAGATACGCAGTATTTT.

The V gene is TRBV15, the J gene TRBJ2-7; D remains ambiguous. The germline V gene encodes CDR1 LNHNV and CDR2 YYDKDF (reference sequence). Deletions cut 5 bases from V and 0 bases from J, with 8 bases between. This CDR3 has 13 amino acids. This chain's CDR3 is CATSPHSSYEQYF. DNA of the CDR3: TGTGCCACCAGCCCCCATAGCTCCTACGAGCAGTACTTC.

This sequence joins TRBV5-1 and TRBJ2-7; the match to TRBD2 covers 9 bases. This CDR3 comprises 18 residues. V lost 2 bases and J lost 1; bases outside the gene matches: 13. CDR1 SGHRS and CDR2 YFSETQ come from the germline V gene. In DNA form, the CDR3 reads TGCGCCAGCAGCTTAGGTGACGCTTGGACTAGCGCTTCCTACGAGCAGTACTTC. Its translation: CASSLGDAWTSASYEQYF.

This clonotype appeared once. This chain connects TRBV7-8 to TRBJ1-2, with 9 bases aligning to TRBD1. This CDR3 region has 15 residues. The trim removed 0 bases at V and 4 bases at J, leaving 3 bases unmatched. CDR1 is SGHVS, CDR2 FQNEAQ, per germline. CDR3 residues: CASSLAGTGLYGYTF. Written as DNA, the CDR3 is TGTGCCAGCAGCTTAGCCGGGACAGGGCTCTATGGCTACACCTTC.

The chain is built from TRBV5-1 and TRBJ1-4, with D unresolved. CDR1 and CDR2 from the germline V gene are SGHRS and YFSETQ. This CDR3 has 15 residues. The V gene lost 1 base and the J gene lost 1 base, with 8 bases spanning the gap. The CDR3 loop is CASSLLKGTNEKLFF. In DNA form, the CDR3 reads TGCGCCAGCAGCTTGTTGAAGGGAACTAATGAAAAACTGTTTTTT.

This clonotype was counted between two and nine times. The chain couples TRBV10-3 to TRBJ2-1, with 8 bases fitting TRBD2. Trimming took 6 bases from V and 4 from J; bases not matched to a gene: 11. The CDR3 is 16 amino acids. Germline V gives CDR1 ENHRY, CDR2 SYGVKD. This CDR3 reads CAISFSGIVVYNEQFF. CDR3 bases: TGTGCCATCAGCTTTAGCGGGATTGTAGTTTACAATGAGCAGTTCTTC.

V and J are TRBV15 and TRBJ1-5; D remains ambiguous. CDR1 is LNHNV, CDR2 YYDKDF, per germline (reference sequence). The CDR3 has 17 residues. Trimming shortened V by 4 bases and J by 0 bases, and 16 bases separated the two germline ends. The CDR3 DNA follows: TGTGCCACCAGCAACGGTTGGGAGCAGTATAGCAATCAGCCCCAGCATTTT. Translated: CATSNGWEQYSNQPQHF.

This clonotype was detected ten times or more. The chain has TRBV10-3 and TRBJ1-5; the D is unclear. Trimming took 0 bases from V and 2 from J, leaving 5 bases between them. CDR1 ENHRY and CDR2 SYGVKD come from the germline V gene. The CDR3 runs to 14 residues. The CDR3 loop is CAISESGGNQPQHF. The CDR3 nucleotides are TGTGCCATCAGTGAGTCGGGCGGCAATCAGCCCCAGCATTTT.

V usage is TRBV24-1 and J usage is TRBJ2-7, with 10 positions matching TRBD1. V shed 5 bases and J 4 bases; nucleotides not matched to a gene: 4. The CDR3 is 14 residues long. In germline, CDR1 is KGHDR, CDR2 SFDVKD. CDR3 coding DNA: TGTGCCACCAGTGGGGGACAGGGGTCTTACGAGCAGTACTTC. Translated: CATSGGQGSYEQYF.

This clonotype was detected many times. The rearrangement joins TRBV5-1 to TRBJ2-3; maybe TRBD2 (6 bases). Trimming removed 4 bases at V and 4 bases at J, with 13 bases between. CDR3 size: 14 residues. Germline V CDR1 and CDR2: SGHRS, YFSETQ. CDR3 nucleotide sequence: TGCGCCAGCAGCCGAACTGGGGGGTCAGATACGCAGTATTTT. This sequence encodes CASSRTGGSDTQYF.

This clonotype was counted at least ten times. J is TRBJ1-2 and V is TRBV5-4; D unclear. The CDR3 runs 14 residues. Germline V lookup: CDR1 SGHNT, CDR2 YYREEE (reference sequence). The V gene lost 2 bases and the J gene lost 0 bases, with 8 bases spanning the gap. This chain's CDR3 is CASSFTGTNYGYTF. The CDR3 DNA follows: TGTGCCAGCAGCTTCACCGGTACTAACTATGGCTACACCTTC.

The gene calls are TRBV29-1 and TRBJ1-1, with no clear D. The CDR3 length is 11 residues. Looked up from germline, CDR1 is SQVTM and CDR2 is ANQGSEA. Trimming cost V 1 base and J 8 bases, with 8 bases left between them. This CDR3 is CSVEVNPEAFF. The CDR3 DNA reads as TGCAGCGTTGAAGTCAACCCGGAAGCTTTCTTT.

A few counts support this clonotype. The J gene is TRBJ1-4, the V gene TRBV25-1; no clear D. This CDR3 region has 15 residues. From germline, CDR1 is MGHDK and CDR2 SYGVNS. V was cut by 3 bases and J by 0 bases, with 8 bases left in between. The CDR3 loop reads CASSDGSATNEKLFF. The CDR3 coding sequence is TGTGCCAGCAGTGATGGCAGTGCAACTAATGAAAAACTGTTTTTT.

The gene calls are TRBV2 and TRBJ1-2; D is undetermined. Looked up from germline, CDR1 is SNHLY and CDR2 is FYNNEI. Trimming removed 7 bases from V and 2 bases from J, with 11 bases in between. This CDR3 region has 13 residues. CDR3 nucleotides: TGTGCCAGCACACAAACCGTAAACTATGGCTACACCTTC. This translates into CASTQTVNYGYTF.

This clonotype was counted at least ten times. The V gene is TRBV5-5, the J gene TRBJ2-1; D possibly corresponds to TRBD1 (6 bases). Trimming removed 0 bases at V and 3 bases at J, with 7 bases between. The CDR3 spans 14 residues. From germline, CDR1 is SGHKS and CDR2 YYEKEE (reference sequence). The CDR3 DNA reads as TGTGCCAGCAGCTTGGACAGGGACTACAATGAGCAGTTCTTC. It translates to CASSLDRDYNEQFF.

The chain combines TRBV11-2 with TRBJ2-1; 15 bases match TRBD2. Germline V CDR1 and CDR2: SGHAT, FQNNGV. The CDR3 spans 16 residues. V dropped 5 bases and J dropped 8; count of bases not matched to a gene: 7. CDR3 amino acids: CASSHRTSGGAYEQFF. Written as DNA, the CDR3 is TGTGCCAGCAGCCACCGGACTAGCGGGGGGGCCTATGAGCAGTTCTTC.

The J gene is TRBJ1-1, the V gene TRBV19, with unresolved D. The CDR3 totals 12 residues. V shed 3 bases and J shed 1 base, with 3 bases lying between them. Germline V gene sequence: CDR1 LNHDA, CDR2 SQIVND (reference sequence). In DNA, the CDR3 is TGTGCCAGTAGTATGGGGAACACTGAAGCTTTCTTT. The encoded protein is CASSMGNTEAFF.

The rearrangement links TRBV27 to TRBJ2-3, with D maybe TRBD2 (5 bases). V was cut by 4 bases and J by 1 base, with 6 bases left in between. There are 13 residues in the CDR3. In germline, CDR1 is MNHEY, CDR2 SMNVEV (reference sequence). The CDR3 coding sequence is TGTGCCAGCAGTTGGGAGCGCACAGATACGCAGTATTTT. Protein product: CASSWERTDTQYF.

The CDR3 loop reads CASSLVGQGIGGYTF. DNA of the CDR3: TGTGCCAGCAGCTTAGTAGGGCAGGGAATCGGTGGCTACACCTTC. The chain is built from TRBV11-3 and TRBJ1-2; D is possibly TRBD1 (5 bases). The germline CDR1 and CDR2 sequences are SGHNT and YENEEA. The length of the CDR3 is 15 residues. The V end lost 1 base, the J end lost 7 bases, and 16 bases lay between the germline ends.

The chain couples TRBV5-4 to TRBJ2-7; either TRBD1 or TRBD2 may supply D (5 bases each). The CDR3 has 17 residues. CDR1 is SGHNT and CDR2 is YYREEE in the germline V gene (reference sequence). V was shortened by 0 bases and J by 2 bases, with 18 bases between the two germline ends. CDR3: CASSLASSGAWTYEQYF. CDR3 nucleotide sequence: TGTGCCAGCAGCTTGGCCTCATCCGGGGCTTGGACCTACGAGCAGTACTTC.

This clonotype was picked up many times. V gene TRBV5-4 combines with J gene TRBJ1-1; TRBD1 matches at 9 bases. The length of the CDR3 is 17 residues. With V trimmed by 0 bases and J by 4 bases, 10 bases remained unmatched. From germline, CDR1 is SGHNT and CDR2 YYREEE (reference sequence). CDR3 sequence reads: CASSLAPGQGRGTEAFF. CDR3 in DNA: TGTGCCAGCAGCTTGGCCCCGGGACAGGGAAGAGGCACTGAAGCTTTCTTT. The whole variable domain, filled in from reference TRBV5-4 and TRBJ1-1, reads ETGVTQSPTHLIKTRGQQVTLRCSSQSGHNTVSWYQQALGQGPQFIFQYYREEENGRGNFPPRFSGLQFPNYSSELNVNALELDDSALYLCASSLAPGQGRGTEAFFGQGTRLTVV.

The count of this clonotype is one. The genes are TRBV2 and TRBJ1-1, with D perhaps matching TRBD1 (6 bases). V was shortened by 1 base and J by 7 bases, with 7 bases between the two germline ends. CDR1 is SNHLY, CDR2 FYNNEI, per germline. The CDR3 loop spans 12 amino acids. CDR3: CASSEGTVEAFF. CDR3 DNA: TGTGCCAGCAGTGAAGGGACAGTTGAAGCTTTCTTT.

By its share, this clonotype is medium-sized. The chain joins TRBV7-2 to TRBJ1-5; D is ambiguous. Deletions cut 1 base from V and 7 bases from J, with 8 bases between. The CDR3 sequence is 13 residues long. Germline loops: CDR1 SGHTA, CDR2 FQGNSA. CDR3 DNA sequence: TGTGCCAGCAGCTTAGGTGACGGACAGCCCCAGCATTTT. Translating it yields CASSLGDGQPQHF.

This clonotype came up many times. The V call is TRBV20-1, the J call TRBJ2-3, with TRBD2 matching 9 bases. J was trimmed by 8 bases and V by 4 bases; bases with no gene match: 10. The CDR3 runs to 14 residues. Germline V lookup: CDR1 DFQATT, CDR2 SNEGSKA (reference sequence). The CDR3 DNA reads as TGCAGTGCTATTGGAGCGGGAGGTCAAGGTACGCAGTATTTT. Protein product: CSAIGAGGQGTQYF.

This clonotype has at least ten counts. V usage is TRBV6-2 or TRBV6-3 and J usage is TRBJ1-6; D gene unclear. V lost 2 bases, J lost 7 bases, and 9 bases lay in between. The V gene's germline CDR1 is MNHEY and CDR2 SVGEGT. The length of the CDR3 is 14 residues. The CDR3 DNA is TGTGCCAGCAGTTACGCAGTGGTGAATTCACCCCTCCACTTT. Amino acids: CASSYAVVNSPLHF.

In this sample, this clonotype turned up many times. The chain has TRBV4-2 and TRBJ2-7, with a possible D match to TRBD2 (6 bases). The CDR3 is made up of 12 amino acids. V gave up 5 bases and J gave up 6 bases, with 11 bases separating them. Germline values: CDR1 LGHNA, CDR2 YNFKEQ. The CDR3 region has the DNA TGTGCCAGCAGCTCGACTAGGCTCGAGCAGTACTTC. Protein sequence: CASSSTRLEQYF.